One and the same sample provided the 16 T cell receptor beta chains below, sequenced in a study of blood T cell repertoires in COVID-19. Assay used: immunoSEQ multiplex PCR; TCRdb lists only in-frame clones, some missing. The sample includes about 310,000 clones, roughly 85% seen only once; the top ten take 1.5% to 2%. Sequencing was carried out using PBMCs or T cells enriched from blood (not recorded which). These receptors originate from a woman between 25 and 40 years old who had been exposed to COVID-19.

The V call is TRBV7-2, the J call TRBJ1-5; tentative D call: TRBD1 (6 bases). V shed 5 bases and J shed 7 bases, with 18 bases lying between them. Germline CDR1 is SGHTA and CDR2 is FQGNSA. This CDR3 has 15 residues. CDR3 DNA sequence: TGTGCCAGCAGCCCCCGGGGGGGGGCTAGGCAGCCCCAGCATTTT. This sequence encodes CASSPRGGARQPQHF. Based on the CDR3 plus reference TRBV7-2 and TRBJ1-5, the full variable domain is GAGVSQSPSNKVTEKGKDVELRCDPISGHTALYWYRQSLGQGLEFLIYFQGNSAPDKSGLPSDRFSAERTGGSVSTLTIQRTQQEDSAVYLCASSPRGGARQPQHFGDGTRLSIL.

This clone was counted a single time. The chain joins TRBV6-5 to TRBJ2-7, with a tentative D call TRBD1 (6 bases). CDR1 and CDR2 from the germline V gene are MNHEY and SVGAGI. The CDR3 consists of 14 residues. The V gene lost 2 bases and the J gene lost 2 bases, with 10 bases spanning the gap. CDR3 DNA: TGTGCCAGCAGTTACGGGACAAGCCCCTACGAGCAGTACTTC. Its translation is CASSYGTSPYEQYF.

V usage is TRBV6-5 and J usage is TRBJ1-2; 8 bases align to TRBD1. The CDR3 extends over 15 amino acids. The germline gives CDR1 MNHEY, CDR2 SVGAGI. Trimming removed 6 bases from V and 3 bases from J; junction bases left unmatched: 9. The DNA of the CDR3 is TGTGCCAGCAGACATAGGGCAGGGGGCGACTATGGCTACACCTTC. It yields the protein CASRHRAGGDYGYTF.

The gene calls are TRBV27 and TRBJ1-1; D not resolved. Germline assignment: CDR1 MNHEY and CDR2 SMNVEV (reference sequence). The CDR3 runs 13 residues. The V end lost 6 bases, the J end lost 5 bases, and 13 bases lay between the germline ends. The CDR3 nucleotides are TGTGCCAGCAGCGCCTTGGCGGGTACTGAAGCTTTCTTT. Translating gives CASSALAGTEAFF.

V and J are TRBV19 and TRBJ2-7; maybe TRBD1 (5 bases). The V end was cut by 3 bases, the J end by 5 bases, with 11 bases between. The CDR3 is made up of 13 amino acids. The germline V gene encodes CDR1 LNHDA and CDR2 SQIVND (reference sequence). The CDR3: CASSIFQGHEQYF. Written as DNA, the CDR3 is TGTGCCAGTAGTATCTTTCAGGGCCACGAGCAGTACTTC. Full variable domain (remainder filled in from reference TRBV19 and TRBJ2-7): DGGITQSPKYLFRKEGQNVTLSCEQNLNHDAMYWYRQDPGQGLRLIYYSQIVNDFQKGDIAEGYSVSREKKESFPLTVTSAQKNPTAFYLCASSIFQGHEQYFGPGTRLTVT.

The V and J genes are TRBV6-5 and TRBJ2-5, with 12 bases identical to TRBD2. The V gene's germline CDR1 is MNHEY and CDR2 SVGAGI. The CDR3 totals 15 residues. Trimming took 4 bases from V and 4 from J; bases not matched to a gene: 4. The CDR3 is CASSSGLAGRETQYF. DNA of the CDR3: TGTGCCAGCAGTTCCGGACTAGCGGGAAGAGAGACCCAGTACTTC.

The chain couples TRBV5-1 to TRBJ2-1; D not resolved. V was shortened by 0 bases and J by 5 bases, with 9 bases between the two germline ends. The V gene's germline CDR1 is SGHRS and CDR2 YFSETQ. This CDR3 contains 14 residues. The CDR3 loop is CASSLAGRNNEQFF. Here the CDR3 DNA reads TGCGCCAGCAGCTTGGCGGGTCGCAACAATGAGCAGTTCTTC.

The gene calls are TRBV11-2 and TRBJ2-5; 12 bases fit TRBD2. CDR1 is SGHAT, CDR2 FQNNGV, per germline. The CDR3 has 16 amino acids. V lost 6 bases to trimming and J lost 5 bases; unmatched junction nucleotides: 10. The CDR3 reads CASSLLAGGFGETQYF. DNA of the CDR3: TGTGCCAGCAGTTTACTAGCGGGAGGTTTTGGGGAGACCCAGTACTTC.

The chain combines TRBV18 with TRBJ2-1, with 8 positions matching TRBD2. The germline V gene encodes CDR1 KGHSH and CDR2 LQKENI. J gave up 5 bases and V 4 bases, and 1 base lay outside the gene matches. The CDR3 totals 13 residues. The CDR3: CASSQAGDNEQFF. CDR3 nucleotides: TGTGCCAGCTCACAAGCGGGGGACAATGAGCAGTTCTTC.

This clone was detected ten times or more. This sequence joins TRBV28 and TRBJ1-3; TRBD1 aligns across 7 bases. The V and J ends lost 4 bases and 3 bases, in that order; junction bases with no gene match: 9. CDR1 is MDHEN and CDR2 is SYDVKM in the germline V gene. The CDR3 is made up of 16 amino acids. The CDR3 coding sequence is TGTGCCAGCAGTTCCCAGCTGACAGGGAGTGGAAACACCATATATTTT. Protein product: CASSSQLTGSGNTIYF.

V gene TRBV28 combines with J gene TRBJ2-3; D not certain. V dropped 5 bases and J dropped 1 base, with 7 bases sitting between them. Looked up from germline, CDR1 is MDHEN and CDR2 is SYDVKM. The CDR3 loop spans 13 amino acids. CDR3 coding DNA: TGTGCCAGCAGTGAGATTGGCACAGATACGCAGTATTTT. This sequence encodes CASSEIGTDTQYF.

The chain uses TRBV27 and TRBJ2-1; D perhaps matches TRBD2 (6 bases). The CDR3 covers 15 residues. Germline lookup yields CDR1 MNHEY and CDR2 SMNVEV (reference sequence). Trimming took 7 bases from V and 0 from J, leaving 13 bases between them. The CDR3 DNA follows: TGTGCCAGCATCAATGCCGGGGGCTCCTACAATGAGCAGTTCTTC. Its protein product is CASINAGGSYNEQFF.

The chain has TRBV7-3 and TRBJ1-2; perhaps TRBD1 as D (5 bases). Trimming shortened V by 5 bases and J by 7 bases, and 17 bases separated the two germline ends. Germline V CDR1 and CDR2: SGHTA, FQGTGA. This CDR3 region has 14 residues. The CDR3 DNA is TGTGCCAGCAGCCCCCAAGCAGGGCCTAGTGGCTACACCTTC. This gives the protein CASSPQAGPSGYTF.

This chain connects TRBV29-1 to TRBJ2-7; D is possibly TRBD2 (5 bases). V gave up 5 bases and J gave up 2 bases, with 10 bases separating them. CDR1 and CDR2 (germline): SQVTM, ANQGSEA. The CDR3 consists of 12 residues. The CDR3 coding sequence is TGCAGCGTTCGGCTGCGGGCCTACGAGCAGTACTTC. As protein: CSVRLRAYEQYF.

V gene TRBV30 combines with J gene TRBJ1-6; D is uncertain. Germline CDR1 GTSNPN, CDR2 SVGIG (reference sequence). This CDR3 has 14 amino acids. V was pared by 3 bases and J by 7 bases, with 13 bases between. CDR3 loop: CAWRDLSGNSPLHF. CDR3 DNA: TGTGCCTGGAGGGACTTGTCCGGGAATTCACCCCTCCACTTT.

The chain joins TRBV28 to TRBJ1-5; perhaps TRBD1 as D (6 bases). Germline CDR1 is MDHEN and CDR2 is SYDVKM. V gave up 6 bases and J gave up 3 bases, with 15 bases separating them. The CDR3 sequence is 15 residues long. The CDR3 bases are TGTGCCAGCAGCCCACGACGGGACACCAATCAGCCCCAGCATTTT. Translated: CASSPRRDTNQPQHF.